This is a list of T cell receptor beta chains from one sample in a study of blood T cells in healthy people across ages. TCRdb processed the 5' RACE reads anew with MiXCR; each CDR3 protein has one entry. Here the sample spans 1.5 million to 2 million distinct CDR3 sequences, 28% being singletons. Sequenced input: blood. These receptors all stem from a woman under 40 in good health. The CDR3 runs from the conserved cysteine through the conserved F or W. D genes are given only for firm matches. Part of the rows lack a size; the others show once, few, many or a class for expanded clones.

d_gene: TRBD1
len: 13
v_gene: TRBV27
abundance: .
j_gene: TRBJ2-3
CDR3aa: CASWDRASDTQYF
CDR3nt: TGTGCCAGTTGGGACAGGGCTTCAGATACGCAGTATTTT

d_gene: TRBD2
len: 15
v_gene: TRBV7-6
abundance: few
j_gene: TRBJ2-1
CDR3aa: CASRDSGSSYNEQFF
CDR3nt: TGTGCCAGCAGGGATAGCGGGAGCTCCTACAATGAGCAGTTCTTC

d_gene: TRBD2
len: 18
v_gene: TRBV5-1
abundance: .
j_gene: TRBJ2-1
CDR3aa: CASSSGLAGRQQGNEQFF
CDR3nt: TGCGCCAGCAGCTCGGGACTAGCGGGGCGCCAACAGGGGAATGAGCAGTTCTTC

d_gene: .
len: 17
v_gene: TRBV10-3
abundance: many
j_gene: TRBJ1-6
CDR3aa: CAISESGGPSEGSPLHF
CDR3nt: TGTGCCATCAGTGAGTCGGGCGGACCGAGTGAAGGTTCACCCCTCCACTTT

d_gene: .
len: 14
v_gene: TRBV7-9
abundance: once
j_gene: TRBJ1-4
CDR3aa: CSSSLAHPEEKLFF
CDR3nt: TGTTCCAGCAGCTTAGCCCACCCCGAGGAAAAACTGTTTTTT

d_gene: TRBD2
len: 15
v_gene: TRBV7-2
abundance: .
j_gene: TRBJ2-3
CDR3aa: CASSSTAGGLDTQYF
CDR3nt: TGTGCCAGCAGCTCCACGGCGGGGGGGTTGGATACGCAGTATTTT

d_gene: TRBD1
len: 12
v_gene: TRBV20-1
abundance: many
j_gene: TRBJ1-2
CDR3aa: CSARGQNYGYTF
CDR3nt: TGCAGTGCCCGGGGACAGAACTATGGCTACACCTTC

d_gene: .
len: 13
v_gene: TRBV9
abundance: few
j_gene: TRBJ2-7
CDR3aa: CASSKGQGGEQYF
CDR3nt: TGTGCCAGCAGCAAGGGGCAGGGAGGCGAGCAGTACTTC

d_gene: .
len: 13
v_gene: TRBV5-1
abundance: few
j_gene: TRBJ1-1
CDR3aa: CASSPEGVTEAFF
CDR3nt: TGCGCCAGCAGCCCCGAAGGGGTCACTGAAGCTTTCTTT

d_gene: .
len: 15
v_gene: TRBV5-1
abundance: .
j_gene: TRBJ2-5
CDR3aa: CASSFTQGDQETQYF
CDR3nt: TGCGCCAGCAGCTTTACACAGGGAGACCAAGAGACCCAGTACTTC

d_gene: .
len: 16
v_gene: TRBV6-5
abundance: .
j_gene: TRBJ2-7
CDR3aa: CASSSTATAISYEQYF
CDR3nt: TGTGCCAGCAGTTCAACTGCGACAGCCATCTCCTACGAGCAGTACTTC

d_gene: TRBD1
len: 15
v_gene: TRBV20-1
abundance: many
j_gene: TRBJ2-7
CDR3aa: CSARRTGAHPYEQYF
CDR3nt: TGCAGTGCTAGACGGACAGGGGCACACCCATACGAGCAGTACTTC

d_gene: TRBD1
len: 14
v_gene: TRBV27
abundance: many
j_gene: TRBJ1-2
CDR3aa: CASRLQGANYGYTF
CDR3nt: TGTGCCAGCAGACTACAGGGGGCGAACTATGGCTACACCTTC

d_gene: .
len: 14
v_gene: TRBV12-3/TRBV12-4
abundance: .
j_gene: TRBJ1-1
CDR3aa: CASSLSFMNTEAFF
CDR3nt: TGTGCCAGCAGTTTAAGCTTCATGAACACTGAAGCTTTCTTT

d_gene: .
len: 14
v_gene: TRBV6-2/TRBV6-3
abundance: .
j_gene: TRBJ1-1
CDR3aa: CASSAHREVTEAFF
CDR3nt: TGTGCCAGCAGTGCACACAGGGAGGTGACTGAAGCTTTCTTT

d_gene: .
len: 13
v_gene: TRBV7-3
abundance: many
j_gene: TRBJ2-7
CDR3aa: CASSPSNYYEQYF
CDR3nt: TGTGCCAGCAGCCCATCGAATTACTACGAGCAGTACTTC

d_gene: TRBD2
len: 17
v_gene: TRBV7-2
abundance: few
j_gene: TRBJ2-1
CDR3aa: CASRGSGPTRSYNEQFF
CDR3nt: TGTGCCAGCAGGGGTAGCGGGCCTACCCGCTCCTACAATGAGCAGTTCTTC

d_gene: .
len: 12
v_gene: TRBV14
abundance: few
j_gene: TRBJ1-1
CDR3aa: CASSSSSREAFF
CDR3nt: TGTGCCAGCAGCTCTTCATCTCGTGAAGCTTTCTTT